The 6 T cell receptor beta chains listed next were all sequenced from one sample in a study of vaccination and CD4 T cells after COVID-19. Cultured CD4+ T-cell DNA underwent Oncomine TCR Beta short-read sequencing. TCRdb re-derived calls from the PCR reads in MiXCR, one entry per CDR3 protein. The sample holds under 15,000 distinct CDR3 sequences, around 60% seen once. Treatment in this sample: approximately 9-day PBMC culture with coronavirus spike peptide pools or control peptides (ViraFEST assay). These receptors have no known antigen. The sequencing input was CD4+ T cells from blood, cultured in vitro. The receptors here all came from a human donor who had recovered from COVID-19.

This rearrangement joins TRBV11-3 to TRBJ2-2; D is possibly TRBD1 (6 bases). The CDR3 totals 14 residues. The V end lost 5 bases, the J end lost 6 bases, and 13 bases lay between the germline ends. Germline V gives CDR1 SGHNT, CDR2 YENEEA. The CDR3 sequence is CASSPPRGAGELFF. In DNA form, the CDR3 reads TGTGCCAGCAGCCCCCCCAGGGGAGCCGGGGAGCTGTTTTTT.

The chain's CDR3 is CASRFNEGSYNEQFF. The DNA of the CDR3 is TGTGCCAGCAGGTTCAATGAGGGTTCCTACAATGAGCAGTTCTTC. The chain links TRBV7-9 to TRBJ2-1; perhaps TRBD2 as D (5 bases). This CDR3 is 15 amino acids long. V was pared by 6 bases and J by 1 base, with 13 bases between. Germline values: CDR1 SEHNR, CDR2 FQNEAQ (reference sequence).

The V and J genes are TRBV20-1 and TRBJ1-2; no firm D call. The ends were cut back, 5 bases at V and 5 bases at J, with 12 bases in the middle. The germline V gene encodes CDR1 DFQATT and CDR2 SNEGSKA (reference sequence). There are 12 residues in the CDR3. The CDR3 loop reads CSAWALRYGYTF. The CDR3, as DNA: TGCAGTGCTTGGGCCCTCCGGTATGGCTACACCTTC.

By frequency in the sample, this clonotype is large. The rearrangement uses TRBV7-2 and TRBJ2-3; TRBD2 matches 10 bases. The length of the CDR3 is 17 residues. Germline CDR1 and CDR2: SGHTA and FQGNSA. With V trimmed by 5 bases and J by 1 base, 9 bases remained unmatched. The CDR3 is CASSQVAGTSGTDTQYF. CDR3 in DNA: TGTGCCAGCAGCCAAGTAGCCGGGACTAGCGGCACAGATACGCAGTATTTT.

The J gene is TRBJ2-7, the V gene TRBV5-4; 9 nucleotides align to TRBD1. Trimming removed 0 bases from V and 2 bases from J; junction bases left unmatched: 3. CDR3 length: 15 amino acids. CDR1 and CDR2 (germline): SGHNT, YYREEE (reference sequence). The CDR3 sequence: CASSLEGQGAYEQYF. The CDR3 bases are TGTGCCAGCAGCTTGGAGGGACAGGGTGCCTACGAGCAGTACTTC.

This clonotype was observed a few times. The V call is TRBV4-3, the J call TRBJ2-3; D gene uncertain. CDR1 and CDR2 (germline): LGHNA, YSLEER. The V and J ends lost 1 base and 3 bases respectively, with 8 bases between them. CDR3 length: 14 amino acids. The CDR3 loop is CASSQAVWTDTQYF. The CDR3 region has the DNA TGCGCCAGCAGCCAAGCAGTTTGGACAGATACGCAGTATTTT.